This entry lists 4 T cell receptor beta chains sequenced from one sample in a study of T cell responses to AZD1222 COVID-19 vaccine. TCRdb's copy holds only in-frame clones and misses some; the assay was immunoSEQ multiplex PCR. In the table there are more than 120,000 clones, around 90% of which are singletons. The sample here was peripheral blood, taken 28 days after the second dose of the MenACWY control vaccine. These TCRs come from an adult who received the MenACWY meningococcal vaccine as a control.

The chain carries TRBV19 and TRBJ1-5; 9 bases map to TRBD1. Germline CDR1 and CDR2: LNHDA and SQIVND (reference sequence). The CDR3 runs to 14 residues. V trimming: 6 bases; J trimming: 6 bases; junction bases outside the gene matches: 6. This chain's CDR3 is CASRLQGAGQPQHF. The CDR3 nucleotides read TGTGCCAGTAGGTTACAGGGGGCGGGTCAGCCCCAGCATTTT.

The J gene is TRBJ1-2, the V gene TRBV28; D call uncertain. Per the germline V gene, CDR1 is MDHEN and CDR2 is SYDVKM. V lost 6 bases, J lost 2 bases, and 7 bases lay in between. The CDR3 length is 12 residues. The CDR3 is CASRYGNYGYTF. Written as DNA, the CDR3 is TGTGCCAGCAGGTACGGAAACTATGGCTACACCTTC.

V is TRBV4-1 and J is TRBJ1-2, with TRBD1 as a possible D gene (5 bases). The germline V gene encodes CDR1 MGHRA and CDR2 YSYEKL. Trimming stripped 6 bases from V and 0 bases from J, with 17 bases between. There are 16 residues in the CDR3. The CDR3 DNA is TGCGCCAGCAGAAATTTGGGGGTGGGGACTAACTATGGCTACACCTTC. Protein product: CASRNLGVGTNYGYTF.

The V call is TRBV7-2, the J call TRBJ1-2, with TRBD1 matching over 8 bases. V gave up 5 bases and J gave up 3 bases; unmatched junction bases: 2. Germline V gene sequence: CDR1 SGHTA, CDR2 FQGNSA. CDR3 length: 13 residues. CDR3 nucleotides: TGTGCCAGCAGCCCGGACAGGGACTATGGCTACACCTTC. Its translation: CASSPDRDYGYTF.